A selection of T cell receptor beta chains follows, all from one sample in a study of blood T cell repertoires in COVID-19. Profiled with immunoSEQ multiplex PCR; TCRdb holds only in-frame clones, not every one. The data contain some 200,000 clones, 70% to 80% of them singletons. Sequenced: PBMCs or T cells enriched from blood (not recorded which). Receptor source: a woman in her forties or fifties who had recovered from COVID-19. Both conserved end residues are part of each CDR3. A D gene is named only where the DNA matches it firmly. Clone size appears in some rows only: once, few, many, or a class for an expanded clone.

d_call | clone_size | j_call | v_call | cdr3_nt | cdr3_aa
TRBD1 | NA | TRBJ1-2 | TRBV18 | TGTGCCAGCTCACAGGGGACAGGGACCTACTATGGCTACACCTTC | CASSQGTGTYYGYTF
TRBD1 | NA | TRBJ1-4 | TRBV18 | TGTGCCAGCTCACCAGGACAGGCAACTAATGAAAAACTGTTTTTT | CASSPGQATNEKLFF
TRBD1 | NA | TRBJ2-7 | TRBV5-6 | TGTGCCAGCAGGCGTCCGGGACAGGGCGAAGAGCAGTACTTC | CASRRPGQGEEQYF
NA | NA | TRBJ2-2 | TRBV3-1/TRBV3-2 | TGTGCCAGCAGCCGGAGGGGGCCGAACACCGGGGAGCTGTTTTTT | CASSRRGPNTGELFF
NA | NA | TRBJ2-5 | TRBV5-6 | TGTGCCAGCAGGGACCTCGGACAAGGCGAGACCCAGTACTTC | CASRDLGQGETQYF
NA | NA | TRBJ1-3 | TRBV27 | TGTGCCAGCAGTTTAAAGGGGTGGCCTGGAAACACCATATATTTT | CASSLKGWPGNTIYF
TRBD1 | NA | TRBJ2-3 | TRBV3-1/TRBV3-2 | TGTGCCAGCAGCCTTCGGACAGGGGGTATGACAGATACGCAGTATTTT | CASSLRTGGMTDTQYF
NA | once | TRBJ1-6 | TRBV7-2 | TGTGCCAGCAGCTTAGAAGGGGTTGGGAATTCACCCCTCCACTTT | CASSLEGVGNSPLHF
TRBD1 | NA | TRBJ2-7 | TRBV7-2 | TGTGCCAGCAGCTCCACCCGGACAGGGCTCCACTTC | CASSSTRTGLHF
TRBD1 | NA | TRBJ1-2 | TRBV9 | TGTGCCAGCAGCTCCACAAGACAGGGTGTTGGCTACACCTTC | CASSSTRQGVGYTF
TRBD1 | NA | TRBJ2-6 | TRBV6-2/TRBV6-3 | TGTGCCAGCAGTTATCGACAGGGGGCGGCTGGGGCCAACGTCCTGACTTTC | CASSYRQGAAGANVLTF